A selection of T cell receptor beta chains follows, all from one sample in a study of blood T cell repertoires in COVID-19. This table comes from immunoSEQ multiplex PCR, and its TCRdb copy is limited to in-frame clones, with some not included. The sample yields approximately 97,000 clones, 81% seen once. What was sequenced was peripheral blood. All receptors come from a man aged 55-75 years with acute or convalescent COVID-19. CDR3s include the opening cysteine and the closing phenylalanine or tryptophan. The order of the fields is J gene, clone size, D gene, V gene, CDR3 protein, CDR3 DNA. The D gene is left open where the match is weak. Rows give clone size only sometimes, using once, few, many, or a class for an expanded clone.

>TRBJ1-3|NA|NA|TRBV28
CASGQTGTGNTIYF
TGTGCCAGCGGCCAAACAGGGACTGGAAACACCATATATTTT
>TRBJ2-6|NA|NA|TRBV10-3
CAITKDSRSGANVLTF
TGTGCCATCACTAAGGACAGCCGCTCTGGGGCCAACGTCCTGACTTTC
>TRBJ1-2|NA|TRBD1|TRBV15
CATSRDLTRTGLDYGYTF
TGTGCCACCAGCAGAGATTTGACCCGGACAGGGTTGGACTATGGCTACACCTTC
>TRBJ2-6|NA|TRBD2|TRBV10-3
CAISDPGLAKGANVLTF
TGTGCCATCAGTGATCCGGGACTAGCTAAGGGGGCCAACGTCCTGACTTTC
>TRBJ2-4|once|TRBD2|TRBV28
CASSLIAGGSIQYF
TGTGCCAGCAGTTTAATCGCGGGAGGGAGCATTCAGTACTTC
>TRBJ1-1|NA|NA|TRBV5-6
CASSLAWPTEAFF
TGTGCCAGCAGCTTGGCTTGGCCCACTGAAGCTTTCTTT
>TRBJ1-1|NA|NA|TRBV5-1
CASSLYLNTEAFF
TGCGCCAGCAGCTTGTATTTGAACACTGAAGCTTTCTTT
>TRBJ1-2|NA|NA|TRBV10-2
CASSDPAAGSYGYTF
TGCGCCAGCAGTGACCCCGCTGCGGGATCTTATGGCTACACCTTC
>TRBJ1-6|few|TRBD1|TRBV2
CASTKTGVASPLHF
TGTGCCAGCACCAAGACAGGGGTTGCTTCACCCCTCCACTTT
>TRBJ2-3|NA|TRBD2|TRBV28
CASNPAGATQYF
TGTGCCAGCAACCCAGCGGGAGCTACGCAGTATTTT
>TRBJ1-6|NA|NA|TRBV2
CASSEAPPGQNNSPLHF
TGTGCCAGCAGTGAAGCCCCACCTGGACAGAATAATTCACCCCTCCACTTT
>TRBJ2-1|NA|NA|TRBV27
CASSLGGPWNEQFF
TGTGCCAGCAGTTTAGGAGGGCCATGGAATGAGCAGTTCTTC
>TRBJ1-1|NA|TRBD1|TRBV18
CASSPQGQGADTEAFF
TGTGCCAGCTCGCCTCAAGGACAGGGGGCGGACACTGAAGCTTTCTTT
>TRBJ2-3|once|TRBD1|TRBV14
CASSQPDRSSTDTQYF
TGTGCCAGCAGCCAACCGGACAGGAGTAGCACAGATACGCAGTATTTT
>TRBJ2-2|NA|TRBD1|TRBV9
CASRGQVNTGELFF
TGTGCCAGCAGGGGACAGGTGAACACCGGGGAGCTGTTTTTT
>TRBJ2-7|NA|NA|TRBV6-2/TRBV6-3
CASSYRDTAPYEQYF
TGTGCCAGCAGTTACCGAGACACGGCTCCCTACGAGCAGTACTTC
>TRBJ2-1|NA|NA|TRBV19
CASSLRTGSSYNEQFF
TGTGCCAGTAGTCTCCGGACCGGGAGCTCCTACAATGAGCAGTTCTTC
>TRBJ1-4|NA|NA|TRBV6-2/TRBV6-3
CASSYLGALDEKLFF
TGTGCCAGCAGTTACCTTGGGGCATTGGATGAAAAACTGTTTTTT
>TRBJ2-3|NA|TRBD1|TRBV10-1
CASSDLTGGDTDTQYF
TGCGCCAGCAGTGATCTGACAGGGGGTGACACAGATACGCAGTATTTT
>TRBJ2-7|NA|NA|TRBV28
CAAGQGTREQYF
TGTGCCGCGGGGCAGGGTACGCGTGAGCAGTACTTC
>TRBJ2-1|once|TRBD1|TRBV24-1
CATSDAGQGVRRRYEQFF
TGTGCCACCAGTGATGCAGGACAGGGAGTCCGAAGGAGGTATGAGCAGTTCTTC
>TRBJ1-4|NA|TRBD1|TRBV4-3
CASSQGTGNEKLFF
TGCGCCAGCAGCCAAGGGACAGGGAATGAAAAACTGTTTTTT
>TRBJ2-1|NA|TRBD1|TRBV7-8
CASSPLPGQGRNEQFF
TGTGCCAGCAGCCCCCTACCGGGACAGGGGAGGAATGAGCAGTTCTTC
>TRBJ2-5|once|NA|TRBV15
CATSSISLRGKETQYF
TGTGCCACCAGCAGCATTTCACTCCGGGGGAAAGAGACCCAGTACTTC
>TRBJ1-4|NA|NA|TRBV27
CASSLGTGSNEKLFF
TGTGCCAGCAGTTTGGGAACAGGGTCTAATGAAAAACTGTTTTTT
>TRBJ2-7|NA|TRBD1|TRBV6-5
CASTKAGGHEQYF
TGTGCCAGCACAAAGGCAGGGGGACACGAGCAGTACTTC
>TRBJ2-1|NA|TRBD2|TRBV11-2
CASSLGGSTSAYNEQFF
TGTGCCAGCAGCTTAGGCGGATCAACTAGCGCTTACAATGAGCAGTTCTTC
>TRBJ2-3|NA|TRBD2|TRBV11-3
CASSFGTSGSTDTQYF
TGTGCCAGCAGCTTCGGGACTAGCGGAAGCACAGATACGCAGTATTTT
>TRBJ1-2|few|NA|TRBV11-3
CASSLGGEPNYGYTF
TGTGCCAGCAGCTTAGGAGGAGAACCTAACTATGGCTACACCTTC
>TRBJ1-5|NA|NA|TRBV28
CASTWGVQPQHF
TGTGCCAGCACATGGGGGGTCCAGCCCCAGCATTTT
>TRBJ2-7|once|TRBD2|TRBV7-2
CASSLDWGGYEQYF
TGTGCCAGCAGCTTAGACTGGGGGGGCTACGAGCAGTACTTC
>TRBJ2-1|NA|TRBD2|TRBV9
CASSVTSGVIEQFF
TGTGCCAGCAGCGTCACTAGCGGGGTTATTGAGCAGTTCTTC
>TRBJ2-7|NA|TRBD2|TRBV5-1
CASSFGAGVYEQYF
TGCGCCAGCAGCTTTGGGGCGGGAGTTTACGAGCAGTACTTC
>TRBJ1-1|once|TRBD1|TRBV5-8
CASSLGTGVMNTEAFF
TGTGCCAGCAGCTTGGGAACAGGGGTTATGAACACTGAAGCTTTCTTT
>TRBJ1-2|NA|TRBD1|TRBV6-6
CASSPQGANRGYTF
TGTGCCAGCAGTCCACAGGGGGCGAATAGGGGCTACACCTTC
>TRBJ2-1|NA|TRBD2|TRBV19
CASSPRGSGAISSYNEQFF
TGTGCCAGTAGTCCTCGGGGTAGCGGGGCCATCAGCTCCTACAATGAGCAGTTCTTC
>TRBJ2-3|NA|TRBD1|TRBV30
CAWSYGRGSTDTQYF
TGTGCCTGGAGTTATGGCAGGGGGAGCACAGATACGCAGTATTTT
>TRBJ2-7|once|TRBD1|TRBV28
CASSFFPRGPDEQYF
TGTGCCAGCAGTTTCTTCCCGAGGGGGCCAGACGAGCAGTACTTC
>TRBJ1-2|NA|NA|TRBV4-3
CASSQGVGEPGHNYGYTF
TGCGCCAGCAGCCAAGGGGTGGGGGAACCGGGACACAACTATGGCTACACCTTC
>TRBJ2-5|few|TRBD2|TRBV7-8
CASSLEASGALTQYF
TGTGCCAGCAGCTTAGAGGCTAGCGGGGCGCTGACCCAGTACTTC
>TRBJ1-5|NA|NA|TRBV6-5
CASSFSPGTHPGAQHF
TGTGCCAGCAGTTTCTCCCCCGGGACACACCCCGGGGCCCAGCATTTT
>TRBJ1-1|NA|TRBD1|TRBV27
CASSFQGQTVAFF
TGTGCCAGCAGTTTCCAGGGACAGACCGTCGCTTTCTTT
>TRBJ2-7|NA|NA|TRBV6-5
CASSYSAGMKAYEQYF
TGTGCCAGCAGTTACTCGGCCGGGATGAAGGCCTACGAGCAGTACTTC
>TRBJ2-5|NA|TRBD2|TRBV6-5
CASSYSVAGVQETQYF
TGTGCCAGCAGTTACTCAGTAGCGGGAGTCCAAGAGACCCAGTACTTC
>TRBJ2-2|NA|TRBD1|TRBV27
CASRGQLNTGELFF
TGTGCCAGCAGGGGACAGCTAAACACCGGGGAGCTGTTTTTT
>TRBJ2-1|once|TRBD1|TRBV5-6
CASSFIGDREEDEQFF
TGTGCCAGCAGCTTCATTGGGGACAGGGAAGAGGATGAGCAGTTCTTC
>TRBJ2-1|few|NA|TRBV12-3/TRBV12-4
CASSLTISGEQFF
TGTGCCAGCAGTTTGACCATTTCAGGTGAGCAGTTCTTC
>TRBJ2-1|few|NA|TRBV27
CASSLPERNEQFF
TGTGCCAGCAGTTTACCGGAGCGGAATGAGCAGTTCTTC
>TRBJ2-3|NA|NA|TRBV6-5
CASRQQSTDTQYF
TGTGCCAGCAGACAACAGAGCACAGATACGCAGTATTTT
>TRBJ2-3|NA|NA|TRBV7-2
CASSFYADTQYF
TGTGCCAGCAGCTTTTATGCGGATACGCAGTATTTT
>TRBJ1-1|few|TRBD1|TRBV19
CASGDRANTEAFF
TGTGCCAGTGGGGACAGGGCGAACACTGAAGCTTTCTTT
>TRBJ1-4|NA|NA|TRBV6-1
CASSDRGGREKLFF
TGTGCCAGCAGTGATCGGGGGGGCCGGGAAAAACTGTTTTTT
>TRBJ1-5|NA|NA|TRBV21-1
CASSKGSRSGGKYNQPQHF
TGTGCCAGCAGCAAAGGGTCTAGATCCGGGGGGAAATACAATCAGCCCCAGCATTTT
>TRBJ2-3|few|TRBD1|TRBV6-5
CASSQTGGADTQYF
TGTGCCAGCAGTCAGACAGGGGGCGCAGATACGCAGTATTTT
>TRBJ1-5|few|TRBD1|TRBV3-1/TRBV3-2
CASSSGTGTGGNQPQHF
TGTGCCAGCAGCTCCGGGACAGGGACGGGAGGCAATCAGCCCCAGCATTTT
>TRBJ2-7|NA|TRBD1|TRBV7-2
CASSWDRGAYEQYF
TGTGCCAGCAGCTGGGACAGGGGCGCCTACGAGCAGTACTTC
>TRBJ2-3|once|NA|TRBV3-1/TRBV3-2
CASSQDRGWTDTQYF
TGTGCCAGCAGCCAAGATAGGGGTTGGACAGATACGCAGTATTTT